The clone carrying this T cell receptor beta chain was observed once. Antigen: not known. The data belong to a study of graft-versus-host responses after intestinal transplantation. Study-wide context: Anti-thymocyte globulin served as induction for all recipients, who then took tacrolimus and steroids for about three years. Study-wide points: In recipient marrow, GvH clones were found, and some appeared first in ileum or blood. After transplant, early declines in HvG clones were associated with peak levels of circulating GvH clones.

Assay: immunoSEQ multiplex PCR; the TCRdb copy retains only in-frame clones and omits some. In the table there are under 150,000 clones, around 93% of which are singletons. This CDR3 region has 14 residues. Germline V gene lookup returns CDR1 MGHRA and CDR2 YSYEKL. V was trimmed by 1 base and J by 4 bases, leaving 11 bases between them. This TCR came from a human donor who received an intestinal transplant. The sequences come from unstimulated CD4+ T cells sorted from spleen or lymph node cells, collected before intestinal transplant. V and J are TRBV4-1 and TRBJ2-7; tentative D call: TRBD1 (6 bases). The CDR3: CASSQGTAQYEQYF. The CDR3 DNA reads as TGCGCCAGCAGCCAAGGGACAGCCCAGTACGAGCAGTACTTC.